The next 18 T cell receptor beta chains were all read from a single sample in a study of blood T cell repertoires in COVID-19. Measured with immunoSEQ multiplex PCR; TCRdb has only the in-frame clones, and not every one. The sample shows over 85,000 clones, about 85% of them seen only once. Sequences were obtained from peripheral blood. The receptors were sampled from a man between 65 and 85 years old with acute or convalescent COVID-19.

The chain has TRBV7-8 and TRBJ2-5, with 7 positions matching TRBD2. V dropped 5 bases and J dropped 2; count of bases not matched to a gene: 5. There are 14 residues in the CDR3. Germline V gene data show CDR1 as SGHVS and CDR2 as FQNEAQ. The CDR3: CASSEGTTQETQYF. The DNA for the CDR3 is TGTGCCAGCAGCGAAGGGACTACGCAAGAGACCCAGTACTTC.

The V call is TRBV18, the J call TRBJ2-5, with TRBD1 matching 7 bases. This CDR3 region has 13 residues. Germline CDR1 KGHSH, CDR2 LQKENI. Trimming removed 6 bases from V and 2 bases from J; junction bases left unmatched: 3. CDR3 loop: CASSGTDQETQYF. CDR3 in DNA: TGTGCCAGCTCGGGGACAGATCAAGAGACCCAGTACTTC.

V is TRBV10-3 and J is TRBJ2-2; 9 bases are shared with TRBD1. The CDR3 runs 14 residues. In germline, CDR1 is ENHRY, CDR2 SYGVKD. V shed 8 bases, J shed 4 bases, and the junction held 5 bases outside the gene matches. CDR3 protein: CAISRQGVTGELFF. For the CDR3, the DNA is TGTGCCATCTCACGACAGGGGGTCACCGGGGAGCTGTTTTTT.

The chain recombines TRBV2 with TRBJ2-3; 12 nucleotides agree with TRBD1. The germline V gene has CDR1 SNHLY and CDR2 FYNNEI. V was clipped by 5 bases and J by 6 bases; unmatched bases: 6. This CDR3 has 15 amino acids. The CDR3 loop is CASSSGTGGPDTQYF. As DNA, the CDR3 is TGTGCCAGCAGTTCCGGGACAGGGGGCCCCGATACGCAGTATTTT. The whole variable domain, remainder taken from reference TRBV2 and TRBJ2-3, is EPEVTQTPSHQVTQMGQEVILRCVPISNHLYFYWYRQILGQKVEFLVSFYNNEISEKSEIFDDQFSVERPDGSNFTLKIRSTKLEDSAMYFCASSSGTGGPDTQYFGPGTRLTVL.

This chain links TRBV7-9 with TRBJ1-2, with D unresolved. Trimming removed 0 bases at V and 8 bases at J, with 10 bases between. Germline V lookup: CDR1 SEHNR, CDR2 FQNEAQ (reference sequence). CDR3 size: 13 residues. DNA for the CDR3: TGTGCCAGCAGCTTAGCTAGCGAGCGGGGCTACACCTTC. The encoded protein is CASSLASERGYTF.

The J gene is TRBJ2-1, the V gene TRBV2; D may be TRBD2 (6 bases). V was trimmed by 2 bases and J by 3 bases, leaving 14 bases between them. The length of the CDR3 is 16 residues. CDR1 and CDR2 (germline): SNHLY, FYNNEI. The CDR3 sequence is CASSESRGAGYNEQFF. The CDR3 coding sequence is TGTGCCAGCAGTGAATCGCGGGGTGCGGGCTACAATGAGCAGTTCTTC.

The rearrangement links TRBV7-9 to TRBJ2-6, with 7 bases identical to TRBD1. This CDR3 has 15 residues. CDR1 and CDR2 from the germline V gene are SEHNR and FQNEAQ (reference sequence). J lost 10 bases, V lost 5 bases, and 11 bases had no gene match. CDR3 sequence (DNA): TGTGCCAGCAGCGAGGGGACAGCTGGGTCAAACGTCCTGACTTTC. Protein: CASSEGTAGSNVLTF.

This clone was seen only a few times. V is TRBV6-5 and J is TRBJ1-6; 7 bases fit TRBD1. CDR3 length: 13 amino acids. V lost 5 bases to trimming and J lost 8 bases; unmatched junction nucleotides: 3. From germline, CDR1 is MNHEY and CDR2 SVGAGI. CDR3 nucleotides: TGTGCCAGCAGTCGTGACAGGGATTCACCCCTCCACTTT. This translates into CASSRDRDSPLHF.

The chain employs TRBV7-3 and TRBJ2-6; 11 bases are shared with TRBD2. The V gene end was trimmed by 5 bases and the J gene end by 0 bases; junction bases not matched to a gene: 6. The V gene's germline CDR1 is SGHTA and CDR2 FQGTGA. This CDR3 contains 18 residues. The CDR3, as DNA: TGTGCCAGCAGCGTCACTAGCGGGGGACTCTCTGGGGCCAACGTCCTGACTTTC. Translation: CASSVTSGGLSGANVLTF.

The CDR3 coding sequence is TGTGCCAGCAGTGAAATCGACGTCGGGGGACCCCTCCACTTT. Translation gives CASSEIDVGGPLHF. This chain links TRBV6-1 with TRBJ1-6; a weak D match, TRBD1 (5 bases). The V gene's germline CDR1 is MNHNS and CDR2 SASEGT. The CDR3 contains 14 residues. Trimming removed 2 bases at V and 12 bases at J, with 14 bases between.

The chain uses TRBV3-1 (or the pseudogene TRBV3-2) and TRBJ2-1; TRBD2 agrees at 8 bases. The CDR3 extends over 15 amino acids. Per germline, CDR1 LGHDT and CDR2 YNNKEL (reference sequence). The ends lost 4 bases at V and 2 bases at J; junction bases unmatched: 4. CDR3 sequence: CASSPPTSAYNEQFF. The CDR3 DNA reads TGTGCCAGCAGCCCACCGACTAGCGCCTACAATGAGCAGTTCTTC.

This clone occurred a few times. The chain joins TRBV6-4 to TRBJ2-1; 9 nucleotides agree with TRBD2. The germline CDR1 and CDR2 sequences are MRHNA and SNTAGT. The junction had 4 bases not matched to a gene; V was cut back by 0 bases and J by 7 bases. The CDR3 totals 15 residues. CDR3 sequence (DNA): TGTGCCAGCAGTGACTCTGCGGGGGGGTTGAATGAGCAGTTCTTC. Its translation: CASSDSAGGLNEQFF.

The chain uses TRBV11-2 and TRBJ1-1; tentative D call: TRBD1 (6 bases). The CDR3 extends over 14 amino acids. V gave up 3 bases and J gave up 4 bases, with 12 bases separating them. Germline CDR1 reads SGHAT; CDR2 reads FQNNGV. The CDR3 region is CASSFRGGSTEAFF. CDR3 DNA sequence: TGTGCCAGCAGCTTTAGAGGGGGATCCACTGAAGCTTTCTTT. The full variable domain, rest sourced from reference TRBV11-2 and TRBJ1-1, is EAGVAQSPRYKIIEKRQSVAFWCNPISGHATLYWYQQILGQGPKLLIQFQNNGVVDDSQLPKDRFSAERLKGVDSTLKIQPAKLEDSAVYLCASSFRGGSTEAFFGQGTRLTVV.

This clone has a single count. The sample has other DNA sequences that encode this CDR3 too. V gene TRBV5-5 combines with J gene TRBJ2-7; tentative D call: TRBD2 (5 bases). The CDR3 runs to 13 residues. The germline gives CDR1 SGHKS, CDR2 YYEKEE (reference sequence). Between the trimmed V and J ends, which lost 2 bases and 3 bases, there was a span of 9 bases. CDR3 loop: CASSFNRDYEQYF. CDR3 DNA: TGTGCCAGCAGCTTTAACCGGGACTACGAGCAGTACTTC.

The V and J genes are TRBV30 and TRBJ1-1; D remains unclear. The CDR3 contains 16 residues. Germline V CDR1 and CDR2: GTSNPN, SVGIG (reference sequence). V gave up 1 base and J gave up 1 base, with 16 bases separating them. The CDR3 spells CAWSGSSKWANTEAFF. In DNA form, the CDR3 reads TGTGCCTGGAGTGGGTCCTCAAAGTGGGCGAACACTGAAGCTTTCTTT.

This rearrangement joins TRBV19 to TRBJ1-1, with a tentative D call TRBD1 (6 bases). The germline gives CDR1 LNHDA, CDR2 SQIVND (reference sequence). The CDR3 sequence is 14 residues long. Between the trimmed V and J ends, which lost 3 bases and 5 bases, there was a span of 13 bases. CDR3 in amino acids: CASSIGGRRTEAFF. CDR3 DNA sequence: TGTGCCAGTAGTATTGGGGGCCGGAGGACTGAAGCTTTCTTT.

This chain connects TRBV25-1 to TRBJ1-1; D not certain. The CDR3 extends over 13 amino acids. V was cut by 6 bases and J by 1 base, with 9 bases left in between. Germline V gene data show CDR1 as MGHDK and CDR2 as SYGVNS. CDR3 amino acids: CASRWAGNTEAFF. DNA for the CDR3: TGTGCCAGCAGGTGGGCGGGGAACACTGAAGCTTTCTTT.

The chain recombines TRBV9 with TRBJ1-1; D unresolved. The CDR3 is 13 residues long. The V end lost 3 bases, the J end lost 4 bases, and 10 bases lay between the germline ends. Germline V gives CDR1 SGDLS, CDR2 YYNGEE. CDR3 coding DNA: TGTGCCAGCAGCGCAACTCGGGGCACTGAAGCTTTCTTT. Translated, it gives CASSATRGTEAFF.